This T cell receptor (beta chain) came from a study of identifying expanded T cells in peripheral blood. Study results and limitations: Technical replicates showed 0.9 to 1.5 changed clones; approximately 2 weeks approximately 16; four weeks 19. Roughly 2-week clone count variance significantly increased as total template count grew.

On this clone: Its target is not known.

Here immunoSEQ multiplex PCR was the method, and the copy in TCRdb shows in-frame clones only, minus some. The data show approximately 56,000 clones, 82% seen once. Collection occurred without any documented infections or immune events in donors. Sequencing used blood. The source is a person between 18 and 70 years old in good health.

The CDR3 DNA reads as TGTGCCAGCAGCCCCGGGACTAGGACAGATACGCAGTATTTT. Protein: CASSPGTRTDTQYF. V and J are TRBV7-7 and TRBJ2-3; 8 nucleotides agree with TRBD2. V was pared by 5 bases and J by 3 bases, with 4 bases of the junction left unmatched. The CDR3 is made up of 14 amino acids. Germline assignment: CDR1 SSHAT and CDR2 FNYEAQ (reference sequence). Drawing the rest from reference TRBV7-7 and TRBJ2-3, the complete variable domain is GAGVSQSPRYKVTKRGQDVTLRCDPISSHATLYWYQQALGQGPEFLTYFNYEAQPDKSGLPSDRFSAERPEGSISTLTIQRTEQRDSAMYRCASSPGTRTDTQYFGPGTRLTVL.